Listed below are T cell receptor beta chains from one sample, sequenced in a study of graft-versus-host responses after intestinal transplantation. These receptors' targets are unknown. The table came from immunoSEQ multiplex PCR; TCRdb's copy has only in-frame clones and leaves some out. The sample records tens of thousands of clones, 75% to 90% being singletons. The sample here was unstimulated CD4+ T cells sorted from spleen or lymph node cells, taken before transplant. These TCRs come from a human donor who was the organ donor for an intestinal transplant. The CDR3 runs from the conserved cysteine through the conserved F or W. Each record gives: clone size, V gene, J gene, D gene, CDR3 DNA, CDR3 protein. A D gene is named only where the DNA matches it firmly. Clone sizes are given selectively: once, few, many, or a class where the clone is expanded.

.	TRBV6-5	TRBJ1-2	TRBD1	TGTGCCAGCAGGGCCGGGACAGCAAACTATGGCTACACCTTC	CASRAGTANYGYTF
once	TRBV18	TRBJ2-1	.	TGTGCCAGCTCACCTTCGACACCAAGCTCCTACAATGAGCAGTTCTTC	CASSPSTPSSYNEQFF
.	TRBV30	TRBJ1-1	.	TGTGCCTGGAGTGTTCAGCCGGGTGAAGCTTTCTTT	CAWSVQPGEAFF
.	TRBV2	TRBJ1-1	.	TGTGCCAGCAGTGTCCAGGCGAACACTGAAGCTTTCTTT	CASSVQANTEAFF
.	TRBV2	TRBJ2-3	.	TGTGCCAGCAGCGTGGGGCGAGATACGCAGTATTTT	CASSVGRDTQYF
.	TRBV28	TRBJ1-2	TRBD1	TGTGCCAGCAGTTCCGGGACAGGAGGCTACACCTTC	CASSSGTGGYTF
.	TRBV6-5	TRBJ1-6	TRBD1	TGTGCCAGCACCCGGACAGGGGGCAATTCACCCCTCCACTTT	CASTRTGGNSPLHF
few	TRBV25-1	TRBJ2-5	TRBD2	TGTGCCAGCAGTGGGCCCCAGTGGAGCGGGGGGGCATTAGAGACCCAGTACTTC	CASSGPQWSGGALETQYF
.	TRBV19	TRBJ1-5	.	TGTGCCAGTAGTATGACAGGTTCGGGCAATCAGCCCCAGCATTTT	CASSMTGSGNQPQHF
once	TRBV7-8	TRBJ1-1	TRBD1	TGTGCCAGCAGCTCCGGGGACAGCGAGAGAGCTTTCTTT	CASSSGDSERAFF
.	TRBV5-4	TRBJ1-2	.	TGTGCCAGCAGCCTAGGGGCAGGAGTTGATGGCTACACCTTC	CASSLGAGVDGYTF
.	TRBV4-3	TRBJ2-3	TRBD1	TGCGCCAGCAGCCAAGTGGGGAACCCGACAGGGGGCATCTCAGATACGCAGTATTTT	CASSQVGNPTGGISDTQYF
.	TRBV4-3	TRBJ1-2	.	TGCGCCAGCAGCCAAGCTGTGGGGAGCGGCTACACCTTC	CASSQAVGSGYTF
.	TRBV28	TRBJ2-5	TRBD2	TGTGCCAGCATCCCAATAGCGGGGGAGCAAGAGACCCAGTACTTC	CASIPIAGEQETQYF
.	TRBV5-1	TRBJ2-4	.	TGCGCCAGCAGCTTGGATCTTGGGGCAGGTAAAAACATTCAGTACTTC	CASSLDLGAGKNIQYF
.	TRBV6-1	TRBJ2-2	TRBD2	TGTGCCAGCAGTGAAAGGGCAAGGACTAGCCAGTCCGGGGAGCTGTTTTTT	CASSERARTSQSGELFF
once	TRBV4-2	TRBJ2-3	TRBD1	TGTGCCAGCAGCCCCCGGACAGGGGGCACAGATACGCAGTATTTT	CASSPRTGGTDTQYF
.	TRBV5-1	TRBJ1-1	.	TGCGCCAGCAGCTTGGATAGGGGGACAAGGAACACTGAAGCTTTCTTT	CASSLDRGTRNTEAFF
.	TRBV6-5	TRBJ1-3	.	TGTGCCCACGGCGGGCAGCCGAAAAACACCATATATTTT	CAHGGQPKNTIYF
.	TRBV18	TRBJ2-5	.	TGTGCCAGCTCACGTTCTAGAAGAGGACAAGAGACCCAGTACTTC	CASSRSRRGQETQYF
.	TRBV27	TRBJ2-6	TRBD1	TGTGCCAGCAGGCCGGGACAGGTTTATGGGGCCAACGTCCTGACTTTC	CASRPGQVYGANVLTF
.	TRBV6-5	TRBJ1-5	.	TGTGCCAGCAGTTACTCGAGGAACAATCAGCCCCAGCATTTT	CASSYSRNNQPQHF
once	TRBV18	TRBJ1-2	TRBD1	TGTGCCAGCTCACCCGGGACAGATCCAATTTTTATCCCCTTC	CASSPGTDPIFIPF
once	TRBV6-5	TRBJ1-5	.	TGTGCCAGCAGCCGGACAGCGAGCAATCAGCCCCAGCATTTT	CASSRTASNQPQHF
.	TRBV6-1	TRBJ2-5	TRBD2	TGTGCCAGCGTAGCGGGGGGCTGGGAGACCCAGTACTTC	CASVAGGWETQYF
few	TRBV19	TRBJ1-5	TRBD1	TGTGCCAGTAGTACCTCGACAGGGGGCATGAGCAATCAGCCCCAGCATTTT	CASSTSTGGMSNQPQHF
.	TRBV10-1	TRBJ2-3	.	TGCGCCAGCAAGCGAACCGTCAGGGGCACAGATACGCAGTATTTT	CASKRTVRGTDTQYF
.	TRBV7-3	TRBJ2-2	.	TGTGCCAGCAGCTTTCTAGCGAACGGGGAGCTGTTTTTT	CASSFLANGELFF
.	TRBV6-5	TRBJ2-3	.	TGTGCCAGCAGTTACTGGCAGGGAAGGGGCACAGATACGCAGTATTTT	CASSYWQGRGTDTQYF
.	TRBV19	TRBJ1-2	TRBD1	TGTGCCAGTTCCGACAGGGACCGATTTGGCTACACCTTC	CASSDRDRFGYTF
.	TRBV18	TRBJ1-1	.	TGTGCCAGCTCACCAGGCAGGGACACTGAAGCTTTCTTT	CASSPGRDTEAFF
.	TRBV9	TRBJ2-3	TRBD2	TGTGCCAGCAGCCCCGAGCGGGGGGAATCGGATACGCAGTATTTT	CASSPERGESDTQYF
.	TRBV4-3	TRBJ2-6	.	TGCGCCAGCAGCCAAGAGAGGCGGGGAGCTGGGGCCAACGTCCTGACTTTC	CASSQERRGAGANVLTF
.	TRBV9	TRBJ2-6	.	TGTGCCAGCCAGGACTCTGGGGCCAACGTCCTGACTTTC	CASQDSGANVLTF
.	TRBV2	TRBJ1-6	.	TGTGCCAGCAGTGAGTATGGACAGCTAGGGACCTATAATTCACCCCTCCACTTT	CASSEYGQLGTYNSPLHF
.	TRBV19	TRBJ1-4	TRBD1	TGTGCCAGTAGTCGTACGCCGGGACAGCGAAATGAAAAACTGTTTTTT	CASSRTPGQRNEKLFF
.	TRBV2	TRBJ2-1	TRBD1	TGTGCCAGCAGTTCGACAGGGGACGAGTTCTTC	CASSSTGDEFF
.	TRBV30	TRBJ2-3	.	TGTGCCTGGAGGGTCCTCAGGGTGGCAGATACGCAGTATTTT	CAWRVLRVADTQYF
.	TRBV6-5	TRBJ1-5	.	TGTGCCAGCAGTTCAACAGGGATAAGCAATCAGCCCCAGCATTTT	CASSSTGISNQPQHF
.	TRBV7-2	TRBJ2-3	TRBD2	TGTGCCAGCAGCTCTCGCACTAGCGGGCCCACAGATACGCAGTATTTT	CASSSRTSGPTDTQYF
.	TRBV29-1	TRBJ2-5	TRBD2	TGCAGCGTTGCCTCAATAGGGACTAGTGGTGAGACCCAGTACTTC	CSVASIGTSGETQYF
.	TRBV7-8	TRBJ1-5	.	TGTGCCAGCAGCTTAGCGGCGGGAGGCAGGGGCAATCAGCCCCAGCATTTT	CASSLAAGGRGNQPQHF
.	TRBV7-6	TRBJ1-5	TRBD1	TGTGCCAGCAGCCCAAGAGCCGGGACAGGGGGCAGTCAGCCCCAGCATTTT	CASSPRAGTGGSQPQHF
.	TRBV29-1	TRBJ1-1	.	TGCAGCGTTGACGGGGCGTGGGGGGACACTGAAGCTTTCTTT	CSVDGAWGDTEAFF
.	TRBV2	TRBJ2-2	TRBD1	TGTGCCAGCAGTAAACGGGACAGGGCCACCGGGGAGCTGTTTTTT	CASSKRDRATGELFF
.	TRBV7-2	TRBJ2-2	TRBD2	TGTGCCAGCAGCTTAGGTGGACTAGCGGGGGGGCCCACCGGGGAGCTGTTTTTT	CASSLGGLAGGPTGELFF
.	TRBV25-1	TRBJ2-1	TRBD2	TGTGCCAGCAGTGATCCCCTAGCGGGGTACAATGAGCAGTTCTTC	CASSDPLAGYNEQFF
.	TRBV7-3	TRBJ2-1	TRBD2	TGTGCCAGCAGCATCGGAGGAAGCGGGGGGGCGAATGAGCAGTTCTTC	CASSIGGSGGANEQFF
.	TRBV5-6	TRBJ1-4	.	TGTGCCAGCAGCAAAACAGGGCCGGGTGAAAAACTGTTTTTT	CASSKTGPGEKLFF
.	TRBV6-4	TRBJ1-6	TRBD1	TGTGCCAGCAGTGACTCAAGTAGGCAGGGGGCGCGTTCACCCCTCCACTTT	CASSDSSRQGARSPLHF
.	TRBV7-8	TRBJ1-2	TRBD1	TGTGCCAGCAGCTCCGCAATACAGGGGACGGGGGGCTACACCTTC	CASSSAIQGTGGYTF
.	TRBV4-1	TRBJ1-6	.	TGCGCCAGCAGCCAAGTTGGGACACCGAATTCACCCCTCCACTTT	CASSQVGTPNSPLHF
.	TRBV7-2	TRBJ1-1	.	TGTGCCAGCACCCATCAGGGCGCCGCTTTCTTT	CASTHQGAAFF
.	TRBV7-2	TRBJ2-3	.	TGTGCCAGCAGCTTGTACAGAAGCACAGATACGCAGTATTTT	CASSLYRSTDTQYF
.	TRBV28	TRBJ1-5	.	TGTGCCAGCAGTTTAGTTGAGGAGAGTGTAAAGCATTTT	CASSLVEESVKHF
.	TRBV7-8	TRBJ1-6	.	TGTGCCAGCAGCTTAGTTCCAGGTCCCCATAATTCACCCCTCCACTTT	CASSLVPGPHNSPLHF